The 30 T cell receptor beta chains reported below all come from one sample, sequenced in a study of beta chain features in type 1 diabetes. Investigators reverse transcribed all isolated RNA, so they sequenced expressed TCRB transcripts. The data were produced by immunoSEQ multiplex PCR, yet TCRdb's version contains in-frame clones alone and is incomplete. Among a few hundred thousand clones listed, around 13% were seen once. The specimen was naive CD4+ T cells from blood. The receptors stem from a man aged 18 to 30 in good health.

The rearrangement uses TRBV11-2 and TRBJ2-3; possible D gene TRBD2, 5 bases. The CDR3 consists of 12 residues. Per the germline V gene, CDR1 is SGHAT and CDR2 is FQNNGV. Between the trimmed V and J ends, which lost 6 bases and 6 bases, there was a span of 10 bases. The CDR3 nucleotides read TGTGCCAGCAGGCAAAGGGAGGATACGCAGTATTTT. Residues: CASRQREDTQYF.

This clone appeared a few times. The DNA for the CDR3 is TGTGCCAGCAGCTTAGGTGTCCTAGTGGGCAATGAGCAGTTCTTC. Protein product: CASSLGVLVGNEQFF. The chain combines TRBV7-2 with TRBJ2-1; D is uncertain. CDR1 is SGHTA and CDR2 is FQGNSA in the germline V gene. V lost 1 base, J lost 6 bases, and 13 bases lay in between. The CDR3 is made up of 15 amino acids. Using reference TRBV7-2 and TRBJ2-1 for the parts outside the CDR3, the full variable domain is GAGVSQSPSNKVTEKGKDVELRCDPISGHTALYWYRQSLGQGLEFLIYFQGNSAPDKSGLPSDRFSAERTGGSVSTLTIQRTQQEDSAVYLCASSLGVLVGNEQFFGPGTRLTVL.

The chain uses TRBV2 and TRBJ1-6; 8 bases are shared with TRBD1. Unmatched junction bases numbered 17, after V lost 0 bases and J lost 10 bases. The CDR3 sequence is 19 residues long. The germline V gene has CDR1 SNHLY and CDR2 FYNNEI. Written as DNA, the CDR3 is TGTGCCAGCAGTGAAGCTGGGGGTACCCTGACAGGGGTCGGGTCACCCCTCCACTTT. This translates into CASSEAGGTLTGVGSPLHF.

This clone was counted only a few times. The chain links TRBV7-9 to TRBJ2-7, with unresolved D. The CDR3 runs 13 residues. V was clipped by 1 base and J by 6 bases, with 10 bases between them. The germline V gene has CDR1 SEHNR and CDR2 FQNEAQ (reference sequence). As DNA, the CDR3 is TGTGCCAGCAGCTTAGGAGGTCCCGGCGAGCAGTACTTC. Translating it yields CASSLGGPGEQYF.

This clone was counted between two and nine times. This chain connects TRBV18 to TRBJ2-7, with a weak D call TRBD2 (5 bases). The CDR3 consists of 13 residues. V gave up 5 bases and J gave up 4 bases, with 12 bases separating them. The germline V gene has CDR1 KGHSH and CDR2 LQKENI. CDR3 in DNA: TGTGCCAGCTCAGGCGGAGGAGGATACGAGCAGTACTTC. It encodes CASSGGGGYEQYF.

The chain recombines TRBV7-3 with TRBJ1-1; D possibly corresponds to TRBD1 (6 bases). Germline CDR1 reads SGHTA; CDR2 reads FQGTGA. Trimming shortened V by 6 bases and J by 6 bases, and 14 bases separated the two germline ends. This CDR3 has 13 residues. CDR3 sequence (DNA): TGTGCCAGCAGTCCGTCAGGGGACCCTGAAGCTTTCTTT. It specifies CASSPSGDPEAFF.

The V call is TRBV9, the J call TRBJ2-2; D is unclear. V dropped 4 bases and J dropped 6 bases, with 19 bases sitting between them. Germline V gene data show CDR1 as SGDLS and CDR2 as YYNGEE. This CDR3 comprises 16 residues. DNA for the CDR3: TGTGCCAGCAGCCCCCGCCCGGGTCTGATCTCCGGGGAGCTGTTTTTT. This encodes CASSPRPGLISGELFF.

This clone was observed a few times. V usage is TRBV10-3 and J usage is TRBJ2-3; tentative D call: TRBD1 (6 bases). V was cut by 6 bases and J by 5 bases, with 18 bases left in between. The CDR3 length is 15 residues. Germline CDR1 ENHRY, CDR2 SYGVKD. The DNA of the CDR3 is TGTGCCATCAGCCAGGGGAACTTAGGTGGAGATACGCAGTATTTT. It yields the protein CAISQGNLGGDTQYF.

The CDR3 DNA reads TGTGCCAGCAGCTTAGATCCTAACTATGGCTACACCTTC. Translating it yields CASSLDPNYGYTF. The chain uses TRBV6-5 and TRBJ1-2; unclear D gene. There are 13 residues in the CDR3. The V gene lost 6 bases and the J gene lost 0 bases, with 8 bases spanning the gap. CDR1 and CDR2 (germline): MNHEY, SVGAGI.

This clone has more than one count but fewer than ten. This chain joins TRBV9 and TRBJ2-7; 8 nucleotides agree with TRBD2. This CDR3 has 13 amino acids. The junction had 3 bases not matched to a gene; V was cut back by 4 bases and J by 3 bases. CDR1 is SGDLS, CDR2 YYNGEE, per germline. CDR3 protein: CASSPRGGYEQYF. The CDR3 nucleotides read TGTGCCAGCAGCCCCCGGGGGGGCTACGAGCAGTACTTC.

This clone was seen a few times. This chain links TRBV11-1 with TRBJ2-7; D is perhaps TRBD2 (6 bases). The germline V gene has CDR1 SGHAT and CDR2 FQDESV (reference sequence). V was shortened by 2 bases and J by 4 bases, with 15 bases between the two germline ends. CDR3 length: 15 residues. This CDR3 is CASSLLGGGAYEQYF. Written as DNA, the CDR3 is TGTGCCAGCAGCTTACTCGGCGGAGGGGCATACGAGCAGTACTTC.

This clone has just a few counts. The chain uses TRBV30 and TRBJ1-1; 7 bases are shared with TRBD1. This CDR3 has 13 residues. The V segment lost 3 bases and the J segment 1 base; nucleotides outside the gene matches: 2. Germline CDR1 and CDR2: GTSNPN and SVGIG (reference sequence). The chain's CDR3 is CAWRRGPNTEAFF. The DNA of the CDR3 is TGTGCCTGGAGGAGGGGGCCGAACACTGAAGCTTTCTTT. Complete variable domain (other parts from reference TRBV30 and TRBJ1-1): SQTIHQWPATLVQPVGSPLSLECTVEGTSNPNLYWYRQAAGRGLQLLFYSVGIGQISSEVPQNLSASRPQDRQFILSSKKLLLSDSGFYLCAWRRGPNTEAFFGQGTRLTVV.

This clone was seen a few times. The V gene is TRBV6-5, the J gene TRBJ2-1, with 10 positions matching TRBD2. CDR1 and CDR2 from the germline V gene are MNHEY and SVGAGI. J gave up 5 bases and V 5 bases, and 6 bases lay outside the gene matches. This CDR3 has 15 amino acids. The CDR3 region has the DNA TGTGCCAGCAGTACCCCGGGACTAGCGAACAATGAGCAGTTCTTC. Translated: CASSTPGLANNEQFF.

On this clone itself: Other DNA sequences in this sample translate to the same CDR3. The chain couples TRBV7-9 to TRBJ2-6; D ambiguous. CDR1 and CDR2 (germline): SEHNR, FQNEAQ (reference sequence). V gave up 2 bases and J gave up 0 bases, with 5 bases separating them. This CDR3 comprises 15 residues. CDR3 loop: CASSLSGSGANVLTF. DNA of the CDR3: TGTGCCAGCAGCTTATCCGGCTCTGGGGCCAACGTCCTGACTTTC. The full variable domain, completed using reference TRBV7-9 and TRBJ2-6, is DTGVSQNPRHKITKRGQNVTFRCDPISEHNRLYWYRQTLGQGPEFLTYFQNEAQLEKSRLLSDRFSAERPKGSFSTLEIQRTEQGDSAMYLCASSLSGSGANVLTFGAGSRLTVL.

There are a few counts of this clone. The chain combines TRBV29-1 with TRBJ2-5; TRBD1 matches at 9 bases. This CDR3 region has 13 residues. The V segment lost 7 bases and the J segment 2 bases; nucleotides outside the gene matches: 5. CDR1 and CDR2 from the germline V gene are SQVTM and ANQGSEA. The CDR3 DNA reads as TGCAGCGCCCCGGGACAGGGACAAGAGACCCAGTACTTC. Its protein is CSAPGQGQETQYF.

This clone has a handful of counts. The chain links TRBV6-5 to TRBJ2-7; D perhaps matches TRBD1 (7 bases). Trimming cost V 5 bases and J 2 bases, with 16 bases left between them. The CDR3 loop spans 15 amino acids. CDR1 is MNHEY, CDR2 SVGAGI, per germline. CDR3 bases: TGTGCCAGCAGTAAACAACAGGGGAGGCCCTACGAGCAGTACTTC. It is translated as CASSKQQGRPYEQYF.

The rearrangement uses TRBV5-4 and TRBJ2-5; 7 nucleotides align to TRBD1. The CDR3 is 17 residues long. The germline V gene encodes CDR1 SGHNT and CDR2 YYREEE (reference sequence). With 4 bases clipped from V and 2 bases from J, the junction kept 14 bases outside the gene matches. CDR3 amino acids: CASSPPHGPGQQETQYF. The CDR3, as DNA: TGTGCCAGCAGCCCACCTCATGGGCCGGGACAGCAAGAGACCCAGTACTTC.

The chain carries TRBV10-3 and TRBJ1-1; 8 nucleotides align to TRBD1. This CDR3 is built from 13 residues. Trimming removed 10 bases from V and 2 bases from J; junction bases left unmatched: 6. Germline loops: CDR1 ENHRY, CDR2 SYGVKD. This chain's CDR3 is CAKSTGANTEAFF. CDR3 nucleotide sequence: TGTGCCAAATCGACAGGGGCCAACACTGAAGCTTTCTTT.

This clone was seen more than once but under ten times. This chain links TRBV7-8 with TRBJ2-7, with D tentatively TRBD1 (5 bases). The CDR3 extends over 14 amino acids. CDR1 and CDR2 from the germline V gene are SGHVS and FQNEAQ. V was cut by 5 bases and J by 3 bases, with 14 bases left in between. The DNA for the CDR3 is TGTGCCAGCAGCAGAGACAGATCCCTCTACGAGCAGTACTTC. This encodes CASSRDRSLYEQYF.

The gene calls are TRBV7-3 and TRBJ2-3, with 10 bases matching TRBD2. With 4 bases clipped from V and 4 bases from J, the junction kept 8 bases outside the gene matches. The CDR3 length is 16 residues. CDR1 SGHTA and CDR2 FQGTGA come from the germline V gene. The CDR3 sequence: CASSSLAGVSADTQYF. CDR3 nucleotides: TGTGCCAGCAGCTCCCTAGCGGGAGTATCGGCAGATACGCAGTATTTT. Filled out from reference TRBV7-3 and TRBJ2-3, the complete variable domain reads GAGVSQTPSNKVTEKGKYVELRCDPISGHTALYWYRQSLGQGPEFLIYFQGTGAADDSGLPNDRFFAVRPEGSVSTLKIQRTERGDSAVYLCASSSLAGVSADTQYFGPGTRLTVL.

The chain uses TRBV28 and TRBJ1-6; the D is unclear. The germline V gene encodes CDR1 MDHEN and CDR2 SYDVKM. V was trimmed by 6 bases and J by 7 bases, leaving 7 bases between them. This CDR3 spans 12 amino acids. The CDR3 protein is CASSGINSPLHF. The CDR3 region has the DNA TGTGCCAGCAGCGGGATAAATTCACCCCTCCACTTT.

The chain joins TRBV7-3 to TRBJ2-1; possibly TRBD1 for D (6 bases). V was trimmed by 3 bases and J by 7 bases, leaving 7 bases between them. Germline CDR1 and CDR2: SGHTA and FQGTGA. This CDR3 is built from 12 residues. The CDR3 reads CASSFQGNEQFF. The DNA of the CDR3 is TGTGCCAGCAGCTTTCAGGGGAATGAGCAGTTCTTC.

This clone was detected only a few times. V gene TRBV28 combines with J gene TRBJ1-1, with a possible D match to TRBD1 (5 bases). The CDR3 runs 14 residues. Trimming removed 6 bases from V and 5 bases from J, with 16 bases in between. Germline assignment: CDR1 MDHEN and CDR2 SYDVKM. The DNA for the CDR3 is TGTGCCAGCAGCGGATATCTCAGGGTTACTGAAGCTTTCTTT. Protein sequence: CASSGYLRVTEAFF.

The gene calls are TRBV7-3 and TRBJ2-3; 7 nucleotides align to TRBD1. The junction had 17 bases not matched to a gene; V was cut back by 3 bases and J by 2 bases. The V gene's germline CDR1 is SGHTA and CDR2 FQGTGA. This CDR3 spans 19 amino acids. The DNA of the CDR3 is TGTGCCAGCAGCTTTGCCCCCCCCTTGGACAGGTTTTACACAGATACGCAGTATTTT. This gives the protein CASSFAPPLDRFYTDTQYF.

This clone was detected a few times. This sequence joins TRBV30 and TRBJ2-7; D might be TRBD1 (5 bases). The CDR3 contains 14 residues. The V end lost 3 bases, the J end lost 0 bases, and 12 bases lay between the germline ends. The germline gives CDR1 GTSNPN, CDR2 SVGIG (reference sequence). Written as DNA, the CDR3 is TGTGCCTGGAGGGACACAGTTTTCTCCTACGAGCAGTACTTC. Its translation: CAWRDTVFSYEQYF.

The V gene is TRBV15, the J gene TRBJ2-2, with TRBD1 identical over 11 bases. Germline loops: CDR1 LNHNV, CDR2 YYDKDF (reference sequence). Trimming removed 2 bases from V and 6 bases from J; junction bases left unmatched: 5. There are 16 residues in the CDR3. The CDR3 sequence: CATSRRDRGWPGELFF. For the CDR3, the DNA is TGTGCCACCAGCAGAAGGGACAGGGGGTGGCCCGGGGAGCTGTTTTTT.

The chain couples TRBV29-1 to TRBJ2-7; TRBD2 agrees at 11 bases. V shed 4 bases and J 4 bases; nucleotides not matched to a gene: 3. The germline CDR1 and CDR2 sequences are SQVTM and ANQGSEA. This CDR3 contains 13 residues. The CDR3 DNA reads as TGCAGCGTTGCCACTAGCGGGAGTTACGAGCAGTACTTC. Its translation: CSVATSGSYEQYF.

V is TRBV19 and J is TRBJ1-1, with 9 bases aligning to TRBD1. The CDR3 totals 14 residues. Per the germline V gene, CDR1 is LNHDA and CDR2 is SQIVND (reference sequence). J gave up 5 bases and V 7 bases, and 8 bases lay outside the gene matches. CDR3 nucleotides: TGTGCCAGTACCCGGGACAGGGTGGCGACTGAAGCTTTCTTT. Its translation: CASTRDRVATEAFF.

There are a few counts of this clone. This chain connects TRBV18 to TRBJ1-1, with 10 positions matching TRBD1. Germline loops: CDR1 KGHSH, CDR2 LQKENI. Unmatched junction bases numbered 5, after V lost 3 bases and J lost 4 bases. This CDR3 has 15 residues. The CDR3 DNA is TGTGCCAGCTCACCCGAGACAGGGGGCATCACTGAAGCTTTCTTT. This gives the protein CASSPETGGITEAFF.

This clone was detected a few times. The V gene is TRBV18, the J gene TRBJ2-1; 7 bases match TRBD2. CDR1 is KGHSH, CDR2 LQKENI, per germline. This CDR3 spans 15 amino acids. J gave up 4 bases and V 2 bases, and 5 bases lay outside the gene matches. The CDR3 sequence: CASSPTGGVYNEQFF. The CDR3 DNA follows: TGTGCCAGCTCACCAACGGGGGGTGTTTACAATGAGCAGTTCTTC. The full variable domain, its missing parts supplied by reference TRBV18 and TRBJ2-1, is NAGVMQNPRHLVRRRGQEARLRCSPMKGHSHVYWYRQLPEEGLKFMVYLQKENIIDESGMPKERFSAEFPKEGPSILRIQQVVRGDSAAYFCASSPTGGVYNEQFFGPGTRLTVL.